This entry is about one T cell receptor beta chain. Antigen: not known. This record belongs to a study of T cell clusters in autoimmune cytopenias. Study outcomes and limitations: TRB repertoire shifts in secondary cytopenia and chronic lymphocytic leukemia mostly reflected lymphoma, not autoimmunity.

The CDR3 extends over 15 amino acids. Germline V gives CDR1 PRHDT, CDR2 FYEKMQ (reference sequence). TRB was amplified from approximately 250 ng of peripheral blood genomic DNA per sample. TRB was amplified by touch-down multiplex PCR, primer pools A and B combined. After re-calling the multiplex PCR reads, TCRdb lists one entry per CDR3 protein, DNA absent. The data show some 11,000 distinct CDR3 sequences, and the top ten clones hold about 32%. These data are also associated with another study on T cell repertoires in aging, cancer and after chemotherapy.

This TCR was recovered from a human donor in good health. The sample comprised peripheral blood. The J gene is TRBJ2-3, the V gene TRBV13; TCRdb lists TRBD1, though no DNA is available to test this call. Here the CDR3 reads CASSRRERGTDTQYF.